A single sample gave rise to the 9 T cell receptor beta chains below, sequenced in a study of shared clonotypes between healthy human individuals. The assay was immunoSEQ multiplex PCR, and TCRdb's table has in-frame clones only and misses some. Of approximately 100,000 clones listed, roughly 66% are singletons. What was sequenced was memory CD8+ T cells sorted from blood. Documented subset: CD45RO+ cells pooled with CCR7-negative TemRA cells. The receptor source for this set is a woman aged 30 to 39 in good health.

About this clone: This likely came from a read error, as a far larger clone is one base away. The chain carries TRBV28 and TRBJ1-2; tentatively, D is TRBD1 (6 bases). The CDR3 is made up of 18 amino acids. CDR1 is MDHEN and CDR2 is SYDVKM in the germline V gene. The CDR3 sequence is CASSFSPFTGSDDYDYTF. The CDR3 coding sequence is TGTGCCAGCAGTTTTTCCCCGTTCACAGGGTCGGACGACTATGACTACACCTTC.

The chain couples TRBV7-9 to TRBJ2-2, with 9 bases that match TRBD2. Germline trimming cut 5 bases from V and 2 bases from J; bases unmatched to any gene: 12. The CDR3 contains 18 residues. The germline CDR1 and CDR2 sequences are SEHNR and FQNEAQ (reference sequence). The CDR3 bases are TGTGCCAGCAGCCCATCTCAGCGAGCGGGAGGTAACACCGGGGAGCTGTTTTTT. Amino acid sequence: CASSPSQRAGGNTGELFF.

In nucleotides, the CDR3 is TGTGCCAGTAACCGGGGGTGGAGAAACACCATATATTTT. This sequence encodes CASNRGWRNTIYF. The chain uses TRBV19 and TRBJ1-3; possible D gene TRBD1, 5 bases. The CDR3 loop spans 13 amino acids. V lost 7 bases to trimming and J lost 5 bases, with 12 bases between them. Germline CDR1 and CDR2: LNHDA and SQIVND (reference sequence).

This chain uses TRBV9 with TRBJ2-1; D not resolved. The germline V gene has CDR1 SGDLS and CDR2 YYNGEE. The V end lost 0 bases, the J end lost 4 bases, and 8 bases lay between the germline ends. This CDR3 has 14 amino acids. The CDR3 reads CASSVGSGYNEQFF. CDR3 coding DNA: TGTGCCAGCAGCGTAGGGTCTGGATACAATGAGCAGTTCTTC. Combining the CDR3 with reference TRBV9 and TRBJ2-1 gives the whole variable domain DSGVTQTPKHLITATGQRVTLRCSPRSGDLSVYWYQQSLDQGLQFLIQYYNGEERAKGNILERFSAQQFPDLHSELNLSSLELGDSALYFCASSVGSGYNEQFFGPGTRLTVL.

The chain combines TRBV5-4 with TRBJ1-4, with 9 bases fitting TRBD1. Trimming cost V 4 bases and J 8 bases; bases outside gene matches: 6. The CDR3 consists of 14 residues. Germline values: CDR1 SGHNT, CDR2 YYREEE (reference sequence). DNA of the CDR3: TGTGCCAGCAGCAGTACAGGGGGCGGGGAAAAACTGTTTTTT. Amino acids: CASSSTGGGEKLFF.

The chain carries TRBV6-1 and TRBJ2-7; the match to TRBD2 covers 9 bases. V shed 1 base, J shed 5 bases, and the junction held 9 bases outside the gene matches. The germline CDR1 and CDR2 sequences are MNHNS and SASEGT. The CDR3 has 16 residues. The CDR3 here is CASSEGLIAGADEQYF. The CDR3 DNA is TGTGCCAGCAGTGAAGGCTTGATAGCGGGAGCCGACGAGCAGTACTTC.

The chain recombines TRBV5-1 with TRBJ1-6; D remains ambiguous. V lost 3 bases, J lost 4 bases, and 8 bases lay in between. In germline, CDR1 is SGHRS, CDR2 YFSETQ. CDR3 length: 14 residues. The DNA for the CDR3 is TGCGCCAGCAGCTCGGACGGTTATAATTCACCCCTCCACTTT. Translation: CASSSDGYNSPLHF.

This chain links TRBV28 with TRBJ2-7, with D possibly TRBD1 on 6 matching bases. The germline V gene encodes CDR1 MDHEN and CDR2 SYDVKM. Trimming cost V 3 bases and J 4 bases, with 13 bases left between them. The CDR3 spans 14 residues. The CDR3 region is CASSFYGRGYEQYF. The CDR3 nucleotides read TGTGCCAGCAGTTTCTATGGCAGGGGTTACGAGCAGTACTTC. The full variable domain, its missing parts supplied by reference TRBV28 and TRBJ2-7, is DVKVTQSSRYLVKRTGEKVFLECVQDMDHENMFWYRQDPGLGLRLIYFSYDVKMKEKGDIPEGYSVSREKKERFSLILESASTNQTSMYLCASSFYGRGYEQYFGPGTRLTVT.

DNA for the CDR3: TGTGCCAGCAGTTTATTTGGAGTGAAACCCCTCCACTTT. This sequence encodes CASSLFGVKPLHF. V is TRBV28 and J is TRBJ1-6; D is undetermined. The germline CDR1 and CDR2 sequences are MDHEN and SYDVKM. The V end lost 1 base, the J end lost 12 bases, and 10 bases lay between the germline ends. This CDR3 has 13 residues.